This TCR beta chain appears in the sequencing data of a study of breast tumors, draining lymph nodes, adjacent tissues. Study-wide results and limits: Tumors had less TCR diversity than lymph nodes, more than nontumor tissue.

Using its own MiXCR run on the multiplex PCR reads, TCRdb lists one record per CDR3 protein. The sample comprises about 180,000 distinct CDR3 sequences, approximately 33% of which are singletons, and about 4.5% rests with the top ten. The V gene's germline CDR1 is SGHDT and CDR2 YYEEEE. The CDR3 extends over 20 amino acids. Between the trimmed V and J ends, which lost 3 bases and 3 bases, there was a span of 30 bases. For this clonotype: Its antigen is still unknown.

The lymph nodes were axillary draining lymph nodes from breast cancer patients. The TCR comes from a female donor with breast cancer. Some clones in this sample may be carry-over from other donors' samples. Sequenced: axillary lymph node tissue. The V call is TRBV5-6, the J call TRBJ1-2, with D possibly matching TRBD1 (6 bases). This CDR3 is CASSSVVPGQKNTNDYGYTF. In DNA form, the CDR3 reads TGTGCCAGCAGCTCAGTAGTACCCGGACAGAAAAATACCAACGACTATGGCTACACCTTC.